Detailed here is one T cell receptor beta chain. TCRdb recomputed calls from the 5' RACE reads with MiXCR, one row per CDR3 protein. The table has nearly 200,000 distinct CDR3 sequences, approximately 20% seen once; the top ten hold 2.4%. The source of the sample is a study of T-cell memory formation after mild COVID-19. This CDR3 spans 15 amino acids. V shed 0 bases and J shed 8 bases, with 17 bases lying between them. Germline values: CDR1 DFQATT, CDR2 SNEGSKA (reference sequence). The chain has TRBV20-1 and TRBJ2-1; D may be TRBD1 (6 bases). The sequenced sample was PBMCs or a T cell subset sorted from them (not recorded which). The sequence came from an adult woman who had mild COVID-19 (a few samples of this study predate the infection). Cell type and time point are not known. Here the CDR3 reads CSARDLVQGGHEQFF. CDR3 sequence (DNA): TGCAGTGCTAGAGATCTAGTACAGGGTGGTCATGAGCAGTTCTTC.